The 26 T cell receptor beta chains below were found in one sample sequenced in a study of blood T cell repertoires in COVID-19. Sequencing used immunoSEQ multiplex PCR; TCRdb keeps in-frame clones, though not all of them. Found here are approximately 230,000 clones, 70% to 90% of them singletons; the top ten hold around 6.3%. The source material was peripheral blood. All receptors come from a woman in her 30s with COVID-19, enrolled during active disease.

This clone has more than one count but fewer than ten. V gene TRBV6-6 combines with J gene TRBJ1-5; 11 positions match TRBD1. The junction had 6 bases not matched to a gene; V was cut back by 5 bases and J by 6 bases. The germline V gene encodes CDR1 MNHNY and CDR2 SVGAGI (reference sequence). The CDR3 has 15 residues. The CDR3 nucleotides read TGTGCCAGCAGTAGGGACAGGGGGTGGGTTCAGCCCCAGCATTTT. Amino acid sequence: CASSRDRGWVQPQHF.

The chain is built from TRBV28 and TRBJ1-2; 9 positions match TRBD1. Germline CDR1 reads MDHEN; CDR2 reads SYDVKM. Trimming cost V 5 bases and J 14 bases; bases outside gene matches: 12. This CDR3 comprises 13 residues. CDR3 loop: CASSTPIHGTGTF. The CDR3 nucleotides are TGTGCCAGCAGTACACCGATCCACGGGACAGGGACCTTC.

The chain recombines TRBV7-2 with TRBJ2-5, with 10 bases lining up with TRBD2. The CDR3 runs 17 residues. Germline-derived CDR1 and CDR2 are SGHTA and FQGNSA. The V segment lost 2 bases and the J segment 4 bases; nucleotides outside the gene matches: 10. CDR3 nucleotide sequence: TGTGCCAGCAGCTTACACCGGCGGAGCGGGGGGGGAGAGACCCAGTACTTC. Residues: CASSLHRRSGGGETQYF.

The rearrangement links TRBV19 to TRBJ2-1; 7 bases are a match to TRBD2. Germline assignment: CDR1 LNHDA and CDR2 SQIVND (reference sequence). This CDR3 region has 16 residues. J gave up 3 bases and V 5 bases, and 10 bases lay outside the gene matches. CDR3 sequence reads: CASSAPGAGSYNEQFF. As DNA, the CDR3 is TGTGCCAGTAGTGCCCCGGGAGCGGGAAGCTACAATGAGCAGTTCTTC.

The rearrangement links TRBV28 to TRBJ1-1, with a possible D match to TRBD1 (6 bases). V lost 3 bases and J 5 bases, leaving 19 bases between the germline ends. Per the germline V gene, CDR1 is MDHEN and CDR2 is SYDVKM. The CDR3 runs to 16 residues. The CDR3 loop is CASSFSFRGGRTEAFF. For the CDR3, the DNA is TGTGCCAGCAGTTTTTCGTTTCGGGGGGGGCGGACTGAAGCTTTCTTT.

This clone was seen a handful of times. The gene calls are TRBV30 and TRBJ1-1; the D is unclear. The CDR3 extends over 13 amino acids. The germline CDR1 and CDR2 sequences are GTSNPN and SVGIG (reference sequence). V was cut by 1 base and J by 6 bases, with 12 bases left in between. CDR3 region: CAWSAGERPEAFF. The CDR3 nucleotides read TGTGCCTGGAGTGCCGGGGAACGGCCTGAAGCTTTCTTT. Supplemented by reference TRBV30 and TRBJ1-1, the full variable domain reads SQTIHQWPATLVQPVGSPLSLECTVEGTSNPNLYWYRQAAGRGLQLLFYSVGIGQISSEVPQNLSASRPQDRQFILSSKKLLLSDSGFYLCAWSAGERPEAFFGQGTRLTVV.

The count of this clone is one. The rearrangement uses TRBV6-6 and TRBJ2-3, with D perhaps TRBD1 (5 bases). CDR1 is MNHNY and CDR2 is SVGAGI in the germline V gene (reference sequence). The CDR3 covers 12 residues. V was shortened by 6 bases and J by 4 bases, with 8 bases between the two germline ends. CDR3 in amino acids: CASRAGPDTQYF. Written as DNA, the CDR3 is TGTGCCAGCAGGGCAGGGCCAGATACGCAGTATTTT.

J is TRBJ1-4 and V is TRBV11-2; a weak D match, TRBD1 (5 bases). This CDR3 is 14 amino acids long. Looked up from germline, CDR1 is SGHAT and CDR2 is FQNNGV. With 2 bases removed from V and 6 bases from J, the gap between germline ends came to 10 bases. The CDR3 coding sequence is TGTGCCAGCAGCTTATCCTGGGGCCATGAAAAACTGTTTTTT. Its translation: CASSLSWGHEKLFF.

The chain is built from TRBV3-1 (or the pseudogene TRBV3-2) and TRBJ2-3; 8 bases match TRBD1. The CDR3 covers 23 residues. Losses at the gene ends were 5 bases for V and 2 bases for J; bases not matched to a gene: 30. Per the germline V gene, CDR1 is LGHDT and CDR2 is YNNKEL (reference sequence). CDR3 in DNA: TGTGCCAGCAGCTCGCGATATGGGGACAGGAGGCCGCGAGGCTTCGACCACACAGATACGCAGTATTTT. Amino acid sequence: CASSSRYGDRRPRGFDHTDTQYF.

This clone has a single count. This sequence joins TRBV27 and TRBJ2-2; 8 nucleotides agree with TRBD1. The germline gives CDR1 MNHEY, CDR2 SMNVEV (reference sequence). V lost 7 bases, J lost 3 bases, and 4 bases stayed unmatched. The CDR3 runs 14 residues. CDR3 region: CASIETGDTGELFF. DNA of the CDR3: TGTGCCAGCATTGAGACAGGGGACACCGGGGAGCTGTTTTTT.

With respect to this clone: Additional DNA sequences in this sample encode the identical CDR3. The CDR3 DNA is TGTGCCAGCTCACCGGGAGAGAATCAGCCCCAGCATTTT. Residues: CASSPGENQPQHF. The chain is built from TRBV18 and TRBJ1-5, with D unclear. The germline CDR1 and CDR2 sequences are KGHSH and LQKENI. There are 13 residues in the CDR3. The V and J ends lost 3 bases and 4 bases respectively, with 7 bases between them.

V and J are TRBV3-1 (or the pseudogene TRBV3-2) and TRBJ2-1; D is unresolved. The CDR3 is 13 amino acids. V was cut by 0 bases and J by 7 bases, with 7 bases left in between. Germline CDR1 LGHDT, CDR2 YNNKEL (reference sequence). DNA of the CDR3: TGTGCCAGCAGCCAAGATTTCCGTAATGAGCAGTTCTTC. This encodes CASSQDFRNEQFF.

V gene TRBV28 combines with J gene TRBJ1-5; D unclear. In germline, CDR1 is MDHEN, CDR2 SYDVKM. V was cut by 5 bases and J by 0 bases, with 5 bases left in between. The CDR3 covers 13 residues. The CDR3 reads CASSTSSNQPQHF. As DNA, the CDR3 is TGTGCCAGCAGTACAAGTAGCAATCAGCCCCAGCATTTT.

This chain connects TRBV4-1 to TRBJ2-3, with 11 bases aligning to TRBD2. Germline assignment: CDR1 MGHRA and CDR2 YSYEKL. V was clipped by 3 bases and J by 3 bases; unmatched bases: 5. The CDR3 runs 16 residues. The CDR3 sequence: CASSQGTSGRTDTQYF. The CDR3 DNA follows: TGCGCCAGCAGCCAGGGAACTAGCGGGAGAACAGATACGCAGTATTTT.

This clone was seen just once. In DNA, the CDR3 is TGCGCCAGCAGCCAGCGCGAGACTAGCGGTCAAGAGACCCAGTACTTC. Translating gives CASSQRETSGQETQYF. The gene calls are TRBV4-3 and TRBJ2-5; TRBD2 matches 9 bases. The J segment lost 2 bases and the V segment lost 3 bases, leaving 7 bases of the junction unmatched. From germline, CDR1 is LGHNA and CDR2 YSLEER. CDR3 length: 16 residues.

This clone was counted a few times. V usage is TRBV10-1 and J usage is TRBJ2-7, with a possible D match to TRBD1 (5 bases). CDR1 WNHNN and CDR2 SYGVQD come from the germline V gene (reference sequence). The germline V and J ends were trimmed by 3 bases and 2 bases, with 8 bases remaining between them. The CDR3 extends over 13 amino acids. The CDR3 region is CASSEGETYEQYF. The CDR3 nucleotides are TGCGCCAGCAGTGAAGGGGAAACCTACGAGCAGTACTTC.

V and J are TRBV9 and TRBJ2-1; the D gene is possibly TRBD1 (5 bases). The CDR3 covers 14 residues. Trimming took off 4 bases at V and 5 bases at J, with 13 bases between the two ends. CDR1 SGDLS and CDR2 YYNGEE come from the germline V gene. In DNA form, the CDR3 reads TGTGCCAGCAGCTCATGGCAGGGCCACAATGAGCAGTTCTTC. Amino acid sequence: CASSSWQGHNEQFF.

The chain has TRBV4-1 and TRBJ1-2; TRBD1 agrees at 12 bases. The CDR3 totals 15 residues. The V gene's germline CDR1 is MGHRA and CDR2 YSYEKL. Germline trimming cut 5 bases from V and 8 bases from J; bases unmatched to any gene: 9. For the CDR3, the DNA is TGCGCCAGCAGCGTACGGGACAGGGGGCGCGAAGGCTACACCTTC. This gives the protein CASSVRDRGREGYTF.

The chain has TRBV7-8 and TRBJ2-1; possible D gene TRBD1, 6 bases. Germline V gene sequence: CDR1 SGHVS, CDR2 FQNEAQ. This CDR3 is built from 18 residues. Trimming removed 3 bases from V and 0 bases from J, with 18 bases in between. The CDR3 nucleotides read TGTGCCAGCAGCTTCAGGACCGTGACGACAGGCTCCTACAATGAGCAGTTCTTC. It translates to CASSFRTVTTGSYNEQFF.

CDR3: CASSSRREREQYV. The CDR3 DNA is TGTGCCAGTAGTTCGAGAAGAGAGAGGGAGCAGTACGTC. The genes are TRBV19 and TRBJ2-7; D gene unclear. The germline V gene encodes CDR1 LNHDA and CDR2 SQIVND (reference sequence). This CDR3 comprises 13 residues. Trimming removed 5 bases at V and 7 bases at J, with 15 bases between.

The chain uses TRBV24-1 and TRBJ2-1; weak D call: TRBD2 (5 bases). CDR3 size: 11 residues. Trimming shortened V by 5 bases and J by 12 bases, and 10 bases separated the two germline ends. The germline CDR1 and CDR2 sequences are KGHDR and SFDVKD. The CDR3 DNA sequence: TGTGCCACCAGTGCACTCGAGGGGCAGTTCTTC. Amino acids: CATSALEGQFF.

The chain employs TRBV11-3 and TRBJ1-5; the match to TRBD1 covers 10 bases. The CDR3 runs 18 residues. V lost 1 base to trimming and J lost 0 bases; unmatched junction nucleotides: 6. Germline assignment: CDR1 SGHNT and CDR2 YENEEA. The CDR3 reads CASSLGWTGGGSNQPQHF. The CDR3 DNA is TGTGCCAGCAGCTTAGGGTGGACAGGGGGAGGTAGCAATCAGCCCCAGCATTTT.

This chain connects TRBV6-5 to TRBJ1-2, with 11 bases aligning to TRBD1. Germline CDR1 MNHEY, CDR2 SVGAGI. CDR3 size: 15 residues. Unmatched junction bases numbered 6, after V lost 4 bases and J lost 5 bases. CDR3 protein: CASSSDRGPHYGYTF. The CDR3 DNA reads as TGTGCCAGCAGTTCGGACAGGGGGCCACATTATGGCTACACCTTC.

This clone was observed a handful of times. CDR3 in amino acids: CASSLDAGANTGELFF. The DNA for the CDR3 is TGTGCCAGCAGTCTTGACGCGGGGGCGAACACCGGGGAGCTGTTTTTT. J is TRBJ2-2 and V is TRBV6-6; TRBD2 agrees at 7 bases. Trimming took 5 bases from V and 0 from J; bases not matched to a gene: 6. This CDR3 comprises 16 residues. CDR1 MNHNY and CDR2 SVGAGI come from the germline V gene (reference sequence).

The chain couples TRBV2 to TRBJ2-3; a weak D match, TRBD1 (6 bases). The CDR3 is 15 residues long. Trimming pared 5 bases from V and 4 bases from J, leaving 16 bases between. CDR1 is SNHLY, CDR2 FYNNEI, per germline. The CDR3 sequence is CASSQQGSGADTQYF. Written as DNA, the CDR3 is TGTGCCAGCAGTCAACAGGGAAGCGGCGCAGATACGCAGTATTTT.

This chain connects TRBV6-5 to TRBJ1-2, with D hard to call. The CDR3 runs 14 residues. CDR1 and CDR2 from the germline V gene are MNHEY and SVGAGI. V was shortened by 0 bases and J by 8 bases, with 13 bases between the two germline ends. The CDR3: CASSYSPEERGYTF. CDR3 DNA sequence: TGTGCCAGCAGTTACTCTCCGGAGGAGCGAGGCTACACCTTC.